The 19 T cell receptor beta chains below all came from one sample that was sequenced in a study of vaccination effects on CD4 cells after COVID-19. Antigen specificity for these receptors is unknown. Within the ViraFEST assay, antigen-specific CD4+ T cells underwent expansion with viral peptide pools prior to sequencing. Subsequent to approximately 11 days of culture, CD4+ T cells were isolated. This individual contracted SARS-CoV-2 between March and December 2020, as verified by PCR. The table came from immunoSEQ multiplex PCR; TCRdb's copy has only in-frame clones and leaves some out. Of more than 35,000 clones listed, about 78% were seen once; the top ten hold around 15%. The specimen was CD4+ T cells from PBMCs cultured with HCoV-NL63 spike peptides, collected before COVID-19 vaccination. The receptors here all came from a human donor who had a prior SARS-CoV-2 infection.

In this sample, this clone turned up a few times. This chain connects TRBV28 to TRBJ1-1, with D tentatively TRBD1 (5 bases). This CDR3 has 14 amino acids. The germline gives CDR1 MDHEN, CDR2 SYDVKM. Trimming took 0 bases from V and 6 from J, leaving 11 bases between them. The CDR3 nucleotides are TGTGCCAGCAGTTTATGGGGGGTAAGGGCTGAAGCTTTCTTT. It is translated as CASSLWGVRAEAFF. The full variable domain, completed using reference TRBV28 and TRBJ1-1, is DVKVTQSSRYLVKRTGEKVFLECVQDMDHENMFWYRQDPGLGLRLIYFSYDVKMKEKGDIPEGYSVSREKKERFSLILESASTNQTSMYLCASSLWGVRAEAFFGQGTRLTVV.

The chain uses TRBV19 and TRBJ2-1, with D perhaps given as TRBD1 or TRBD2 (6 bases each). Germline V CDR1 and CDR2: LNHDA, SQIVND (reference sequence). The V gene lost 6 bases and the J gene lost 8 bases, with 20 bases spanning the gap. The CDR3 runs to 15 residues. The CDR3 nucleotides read TGTGCCAGTAGCCTAAGATTTCGGGGGCACGATGAGCAGTTCTTC. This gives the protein CASSLRFRGHDEQFF.

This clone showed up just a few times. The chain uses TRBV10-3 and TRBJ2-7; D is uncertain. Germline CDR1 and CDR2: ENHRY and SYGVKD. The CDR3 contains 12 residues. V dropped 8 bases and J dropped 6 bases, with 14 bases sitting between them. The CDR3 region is CAISQDIGEQYF. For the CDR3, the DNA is TGTGCCATCTCCCAGGATATTGGCGAGCAGTACTTC.

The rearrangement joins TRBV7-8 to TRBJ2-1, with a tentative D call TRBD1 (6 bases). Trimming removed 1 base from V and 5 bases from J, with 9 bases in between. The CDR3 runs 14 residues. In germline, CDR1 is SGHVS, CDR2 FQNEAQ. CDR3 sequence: CASSLVGGNNEQFF. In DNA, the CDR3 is TGTGCCAGCAGCTTAGTAGGGGGAAACAATGAGCAGTTCTTC.

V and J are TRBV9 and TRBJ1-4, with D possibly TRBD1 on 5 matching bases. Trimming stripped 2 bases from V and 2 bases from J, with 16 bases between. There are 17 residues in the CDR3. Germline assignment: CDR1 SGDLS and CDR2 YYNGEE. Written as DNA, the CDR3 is TGTGCCAGCAGCGTTTCGCCCGGGAGGGGTACTAATGAAAAACTGTTTTTT. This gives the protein CASSVSPGRGTNEKLFF.

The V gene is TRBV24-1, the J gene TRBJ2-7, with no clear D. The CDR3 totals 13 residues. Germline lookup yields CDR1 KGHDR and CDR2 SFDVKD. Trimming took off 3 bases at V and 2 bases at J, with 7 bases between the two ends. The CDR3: CATSDAFTYEQYF. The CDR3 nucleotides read TGTGCCACCAGTGATGCCTTCACCTACGAGCAGTACTTC.

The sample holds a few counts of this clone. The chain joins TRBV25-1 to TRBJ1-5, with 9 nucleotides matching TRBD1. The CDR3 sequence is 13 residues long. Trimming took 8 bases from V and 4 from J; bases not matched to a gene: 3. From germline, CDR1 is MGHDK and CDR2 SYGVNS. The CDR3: CASGGTGNQPQHF. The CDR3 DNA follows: TGTGCCAGCGGCGGGACAGGGAATCAGCCCCAGCATTTT. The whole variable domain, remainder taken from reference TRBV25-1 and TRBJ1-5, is EADIYQTPRYLVIGTGKKITLECSQTMGHDKMYWYQQDPGMELHLIHYSYGVNSTEKGDLSSESTVSRIRTEHFPLTLESARPSHTSQYLCASGGTGNQPQHFGDGTRLSIL.

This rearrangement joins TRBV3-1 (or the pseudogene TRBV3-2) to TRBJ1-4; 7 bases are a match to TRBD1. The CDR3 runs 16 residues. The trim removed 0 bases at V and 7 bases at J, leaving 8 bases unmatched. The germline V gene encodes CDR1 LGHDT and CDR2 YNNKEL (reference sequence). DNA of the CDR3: TGTGCCAGCAGCCAAGACCTCCGACAGGGAAGTGAAAAACTGTTTTTT. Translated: CASSQDLRQGSEKLFF.

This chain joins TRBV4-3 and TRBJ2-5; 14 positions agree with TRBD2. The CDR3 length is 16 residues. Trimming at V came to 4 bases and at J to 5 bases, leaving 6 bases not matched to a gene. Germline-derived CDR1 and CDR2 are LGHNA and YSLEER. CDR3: CASSRGTSGRSETQYF. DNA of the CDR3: TGCGCCAGCAGCCGGGGGACTAGCGGGAGATCGGAGACCCAGTACTTC.

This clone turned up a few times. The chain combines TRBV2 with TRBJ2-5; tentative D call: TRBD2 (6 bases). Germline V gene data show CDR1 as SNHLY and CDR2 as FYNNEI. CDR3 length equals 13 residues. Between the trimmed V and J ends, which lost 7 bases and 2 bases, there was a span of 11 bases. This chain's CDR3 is CASMRDLQETQYF. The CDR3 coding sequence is TGTGCCAGCATGCGGGACTTACAAGAGACCCAGTACTTC.

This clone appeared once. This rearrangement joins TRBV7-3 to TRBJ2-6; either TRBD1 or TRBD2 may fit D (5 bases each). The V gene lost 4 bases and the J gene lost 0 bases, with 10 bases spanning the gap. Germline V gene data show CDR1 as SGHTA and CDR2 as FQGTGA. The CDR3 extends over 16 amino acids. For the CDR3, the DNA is TGTGCCAGCAGCTGGGACCGTGCCTCTGGGGCCAACGTCCTGACTTTC. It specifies CASSWDRASGANVLTF.

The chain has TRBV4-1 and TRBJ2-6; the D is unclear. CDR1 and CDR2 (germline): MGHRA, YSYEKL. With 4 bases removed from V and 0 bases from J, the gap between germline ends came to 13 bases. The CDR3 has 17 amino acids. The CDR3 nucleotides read TGCGCCAGCAGCCCAAGGGCTCGCAGCTCTGGGGCCAACGTCCTGACTTTC. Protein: CASSPRARSSGANVLTF.

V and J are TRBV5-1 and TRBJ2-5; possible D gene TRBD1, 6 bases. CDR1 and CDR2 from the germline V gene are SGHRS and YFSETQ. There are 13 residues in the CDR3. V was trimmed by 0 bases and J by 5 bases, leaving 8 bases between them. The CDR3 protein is CASSLGGLETQYF. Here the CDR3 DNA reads TGCGCCAGCAGCTTGGGGGGGCTGGAGACCCAGTACTTC. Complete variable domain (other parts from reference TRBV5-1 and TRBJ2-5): KAGVTQTPRYLIKTRGQQVTLSCSPISGHRSVSWYQQTPGQGLQFLFEYFSETQRNKGNFPGRFSGRQFSNSRSEMNVSTLELGDSALYLCASSLGGLETQYFGPGTRLLVL.

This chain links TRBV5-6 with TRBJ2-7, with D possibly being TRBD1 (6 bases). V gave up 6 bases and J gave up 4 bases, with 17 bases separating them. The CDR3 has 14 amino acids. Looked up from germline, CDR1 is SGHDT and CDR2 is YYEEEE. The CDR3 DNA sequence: TGTGCCAGCACCAGGGGTGACGCAGAATACGAGCAGTACTTC. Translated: CASTRGDAEYEQYF.

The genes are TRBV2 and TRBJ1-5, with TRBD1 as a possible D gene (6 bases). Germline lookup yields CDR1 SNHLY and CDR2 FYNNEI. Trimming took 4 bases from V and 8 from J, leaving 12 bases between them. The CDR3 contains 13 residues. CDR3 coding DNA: TGTGCCAGCAGTGGTGAGGGGGTTGAGCCCCAGCATTTT. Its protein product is CASSGEGVEPQHF.

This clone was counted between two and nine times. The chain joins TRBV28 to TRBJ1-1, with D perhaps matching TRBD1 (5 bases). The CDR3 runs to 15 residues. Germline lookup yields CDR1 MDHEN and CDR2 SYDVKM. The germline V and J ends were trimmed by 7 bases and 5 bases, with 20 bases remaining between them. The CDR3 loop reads CASTPAGGSWTEAFF. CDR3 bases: TGTGCCAGCACCCCCGCGGGGGGGTCATGGACTGAAGCTTTCTTT.

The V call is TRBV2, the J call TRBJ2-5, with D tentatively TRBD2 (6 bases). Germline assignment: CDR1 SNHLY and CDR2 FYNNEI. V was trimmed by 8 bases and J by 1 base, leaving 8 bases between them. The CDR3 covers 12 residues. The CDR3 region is CASGGTQETQYF. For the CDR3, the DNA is TGTGCCAGCGGCGGGACCCAAGAGACCCAGTACTTC.

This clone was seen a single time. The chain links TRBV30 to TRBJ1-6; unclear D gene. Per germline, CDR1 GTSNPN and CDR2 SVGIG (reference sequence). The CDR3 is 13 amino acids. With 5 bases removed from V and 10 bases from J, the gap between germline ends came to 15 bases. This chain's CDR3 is CAWGRTLVSPLHF. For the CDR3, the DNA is TGTGCCTGGGGACGGACGTTAGTGTCACCCCTCCACTTT. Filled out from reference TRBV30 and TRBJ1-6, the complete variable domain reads SQTIHQWPATLVQPVGSPLSLECTVEGTSNPNLYWYRQAAGRGLQLLFYSVGIGQISSEVPQNLSASRPQDRQFILSSKKLLLSDSGFYLCAWGRTLVSPLHFGNGTRLTVT.

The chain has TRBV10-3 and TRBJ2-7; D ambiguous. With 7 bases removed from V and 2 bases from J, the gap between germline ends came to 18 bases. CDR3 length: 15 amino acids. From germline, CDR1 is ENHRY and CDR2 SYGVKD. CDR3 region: CAIKEGPAMAYEQYF. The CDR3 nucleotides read TGTGCCATCAAAGAAGGGCCAGCGATGGCCTACGAGCAGTACTTC.